The 8 T cell receptor beta chains presented below share a single source sample, sequenced in a study of cytomegalovirus exposure and HLA in healthy donors listed by TCRdb under 2017. Libraries were made using the immunoSEQ multiplex PCR assay. A mixture of 60 forward primers for TCR Vbeta segments and 13 reverse primers for TCR Jbeta segments was used in the multiplex PCR. Entries here come from immuneACCESS through TCRdb and include only in-frame sequences with V and J called. Some clones fail to appear in such tables; in the studies checked, an unresolved V gene covers under half of the shortfall, and the cause of the remainder is unknown. Recorded for this sample are 150,000 to 200,000 clones; roughly 80% of them occurred a single time. Clones ranked in the top ten supply around 4.9% of the sample. Sequenced: PBMCs. The receptors were sampled from a male donor in good health and CMV-seronegative.

J is TRBJ2-1 and V is TRBV4-2; 10 bases are a match to TRBD1. V lost 0 bases to trimming and J lost 2 bases; unmatched junction nucleotides: 4. The CDR3 is made up of 17 amino acids. Germline CDR1 LGHNA, CDR2 YNFKEQ. CDR3 DNA sequence: TGTGCCAGCAGCCAAGACCCCGACAGGGGGCCCTACAATGAGCAGTTCTTC. It specifies CASSQDPDRGPYNEQFF.

The rearrangement joins TRBV9 to TRBJ2-7; D not resolved. This CDR3 is 15 amino acids long. V lost 4 bases, J lost 1 base, and 15 bases lay in between. The germline CDR1 and CDR2 sequences are SGDLS and YYNGEE. CDR3 loop: CASSPPPDLSYEQYF. The CDR3, as DNA: TGTGCCAGCAGCCCCCCTCCAGACTTGTCCTACGAGCAGTACTTC.

This clone was recorded a few times. This sequence joins TRBV9 and TRBJ2-3, with unresolved D. The CDR3 has 17 residues. CDR1 and CDR2 from the germline V gene are SGDLS and YYNGEE. Trimming removed 0 bases from V and 0 bases from J, with 14 bases in between. CDR3 protein: CASSVAGGVPSTDTQYF. CDR3 bases: TGTGCCAGCAGCGTAGCTGGCGGAGTACCTAGCACAGATACGCAGTATTTT.

The chain joins TRBV7-9 to TRBJ2-3, with D hard to call. The CDR3 consists of 17 residues. Looked up from germline, CDR1 is SEHNR and CDR2 is FQNEAQ (reference sequence). Trimming removed 2 bases from V and 4 bases from J, with 19 bases in between. CDR3 sequence: CASSLHFGVSPSDTQYF. The CDR3 DNA reads TGTGCCAGCAGCTTACATTTTGGAGTCTCACCATCAGATACGCAGTATTTT.

The J gene is TRBJ1-6, the V gene TRBV27; D possibly corresponds to TRBD1 (6 bases). V was trimmed by 6 bases and J by 0 bases, leaving 12 bases between them. The CDR3 has 16 amino acids. The germline gives CDR1 MNHEY, CDR2 SMNVEV (reference sequence). CDR3 sequence: CASRGGGSSYNSPLHF. CDR3 DNA sequence: TGTGCCAGCAGGGGAGGGGGAAGCTCCTATAATTCACCCCTCCACTTT.

This clone was seen just once. The chain has TRBV27 and TRBJ1-1; D is unresolved. The V end lost 0 bases, the J end lost 7 bases, and 9 bases lay between the germline ends. Germline-derived CDR1 and CDR2 are MNHEY and SMNVEV (reference sequence). CDR3 size: 13 residues. This CDR3 is CASSLSIQLEAFF. Here the CDR3 DNA reads TGTGCCAGCAGTTTATCGATACAGCTTGAAGCTTTCTTT.

The rearrangement links TRBV18 to TRBJ2-7; TRBD1 aligns across 9 bases. V trimming: 2 bases; J trimming: 0 bases; junction bases outside the gene matches: 2. Germline V lookup: CDR1 KGHSH, CDR2 LQKENI. The CDR3 is made up of 15 amino acids. CDR3 DNA: TGTGCCAGCTCACCAGGACAGGGGCCCTCCTACGAGCAGTACTTC. Protein: CASSPGQGPSYEQYF.

The genes are TRBV4-1 and TRBJ2-1; TRBD2 matches at 9 bases. J was trimmed by 8 bases and V by 3 bases; bases with no gene match: 11. The germline CDR1 and CDR2 sequences are MGHRA and YSYEKL. The CDR3 runs to 16 residues. CDR3 region: CASSHPNAGGAYEQFF. DNA for the CDR3: TGCGCCAGCAGCCATCCCAACGCGGGGGGGGCGTATGAGCAGTTCTTC.